This T cell receptor (beta chain) was captured in a study of blood T cell repertoires in COVID-19. Looking at the study overall: The analysed material was cDNA or gDNA that came from T cells, B-cell-depleted T cells, or PBMCs.

Using immunoSEQ multiplex PCR, the repertoire was profiled, and TCRdb retains in-frame clones only, with some absent. The sample includes approximately 340,000 clones, roughly nine tenths of them seen just once. The CDR3 is made up of 17 amino acids. The ends lost 6 bases at V and 0 bases at J; junction bases unmatched: 10. CDR1 LNHDA and CDR2 SQIVND come from the germline V gene (reference sequence). This chain uses TRBV19 with TRBJ2-1; TRBD2 agrees at 8 bases. This receptor was taken from a woman aged 40 to 55 who had been exposed to COVID-19. The sequencing input was PBMCs or T cells enriched from blood (not recorded which). The CDR3 region has the DNA TGTGCCAGTAGAGGAGCGGGGGCTCACTCCTCCTACAATGAGCAGTTCTTC. Translation: CASRGAGAHSSYNEQFF.